Included here is one TCR beta chain sequence, with context. These data originate in a study of blood T cell repertoires in COVID-19. Study in general: COVID-19 samples, acute and convalescent, were from the United States, Italy and Spain. Sources were T cells, B-cell-depleted T cells, or PBMCs; the material itself was cDNA or gDNA.

In the original processing: Amplification of reference gene primers was used by the study to estimate nucleated cell counts. Measured with immunoSEQ multiplex PCR; TCRdb has only the in-frame clones, and not every one. That table gives V, J and clone size, and the DNA gave D and trimming. The data hold about 180,000 clones, with over 70% observed a single time. The CDR3 has 13 amino acids. CDR1 is GTSNPN, CDR2 SVGIG, per germline (reference sequence). The V and J ends lost 3 bases and 4 bases respectively, with 12 bases between them. The TCR was taken from an older woman with acute or convalescent COVID-19. The chain employs TRBV30 and TRBJ2-5, with a possible D match to TRBD1 (5 bases). The specimen was peripheral blood. CDR3 in DNA: TGTGCCTGGAGGAAACAGGTTGTAGAGACCCAGTACTTC. Translating it yields CAWRKQVVETQYF.